These T cell receptor beta chains were read from a single sample in a study of human T cells and chemical hapten exposure. TCRdb reanalysed the RACE reads using MiXCR and keeps one entry per CDR3 protein. Found here are roughly 100,000 distinct CDR3 sequences, about 8.7% of them singletons; the top ten hold about 3%. The sample comprised whole blood. The receptors shown here come from a female donor in good health. Some clones in this sample may be carry-over from other donors' samples. CDR3s include the opening cysteine and the closing phenylalanine or tryptophan. A D gene is named only where the DNA matches it firmly. Some rows have no size entry. The others give once, few or many, or a class for an expanded clone.

few,TRBJ2-5,TRBD1,TRBV27,TGTGCCAGCAGACAGGGGGCTCATGAGACCCAGTACTTC,CASRQGAHETQYF
few,TRBJ2-7,.,TRBV4-3,TGCGCCAGCAGCCAAGGGACGGGCGAGCAGTACTTC,CASSQGTGEQYF
.,TRBJ2-5,TRBD1,TRBV25-1,TGTGCCAGCAGTGAATCCCGACAGGGGTTCATCCAAGAGACCCAGTACTTC,CASSESRQGFIQETQYF
few,TRBJ1-1,.,TRBV6-2/TRBV6-3,TGTGCCAGCATCAATGGGGGTTTGACTGAAGCTTTCTTT,CASINGGLTEAFF
many,TRBJ2-1,TRBD2,TRBV27,TGTGCCAGCAGTCGACTAGCGGGAGGGAGGGATGAGCAGTTCTTC,CASSRLAGGRDEQFF
.,TRBJ2-3,.,TRBV7-9,TGTGCCAGCAGCCGTCCGGGGGCGGAAGATACGCAGTATTTT,CASSRPGAEDTQYF
many,TRBJ1-1,.,TRBV5-5,TGTGCCAGCAGCTTGCTCACCCGGGGGAGCACTGAAGCTTTCTTT,CASSLLTRGSTEAFF
few,TRBJ2-3,.,TRBV9,TGTGCCAGCAGTGGGACCCCACCAGATACGCAGTATTTT,CASSGTPPDTQYF
few,TRBJ2-1,TRBD1,TRBV5-1,TGCGCCAGCAGCTTGTCCGGGACAGGGTACTACAATGAGCAGTTCTTC,CASSLSGTGYYNEQFF
few,TRBJ2-7,TRBD1,TRBV11-1,TGTGCCAGCAGCTTAGGGACAGGAGTGCGCGAGCAGTACTTC,CASSLGTGVREQYF
many,TRBJ2-6,.,TRBV21-1,TGTGCCAGCACCACTGGACAGGGGAGCTCTGGGGCCAACGTCCTGACTTTC,CASTTGQGSSGANVLTF
many,TRBJ2-3,TRBD2,TRBV11-2,TGTGCCAGCAGCCCTAGCGGGAGCCCAGATACGCAGTATTTT,CASSPSGSPDTQYF
.,TRBJ2-6,.,TRBV7-8,TGTGCCAGCAGGGGAAGGGGGGCCAACGTCCTGACTTTC,CASRGRGANVLTF
few,TRBJ2-3,TRBD1,TRBV5-6,TGTGCCAGCAGCGGGCCAGGGGGTTGGGGCACAGATACGCAGTATTTT,CASSGPGGWGTDTQYF
.,TRBJ1-1,.,TRBV3-1,TGTGCCAGCAGCCAAGATTGGGGGGGAGATACTGAAGCTTTCTTT,CASSQDWGGDTEAFF
many,TRBJ1-3,.,TRBV12-3/TRBV12-4,TGTGCCGGACAGAGCTCTGGAAACACCATATATTTT,CAGQSSGNTIYF
.,TRBJ2-3,.,TRBV25-1,TGTGCCAGCGCGCTAGATATTCAGAGAGATACGCAGTATTTT,CASALDIQRDTQYF
few,TRBJ2-1,TRBD1,TRBV12-3/TRBV12-4,TGTGCCAGCAGCCTTTACAGGGGGTACAATGAGCAGTTCTTC,CASSLYRGYNEQFF
few,TRBJ2-1,.,TRBV2,TGTGCCAGCAGTGAAGATCCTACGGCGGCGGAGCAGTTCTTC,CASSEDPTAAEQFF
many,TRBJ2-4,.,TRBV20-1,TGCAGTGCTAGAGATGGAGCCAAAAACATTCAGTACTTC,CSARDGAKNIQYF
many,TRBJ2-7,TRBD2,TRBV7-9,TGTGCCAGTCTGACTAGCGGAGACTACGAGCAGTACTTC,CASLTSGDYEQYF
many,TRBJ1-1,.,TRBV30,TGTGCCTGGAGTTCGATCACTGAAGCTTTCTTT,CAWSSITEAFF
many,TRBJ2-3,TRBD2,TRBV6-5,TGTGCCAGCAGCAGTGTTAGCGGGGGCGAAGATACGCAGTATTTT,CASSSVSGGEDTQYF
.,TRBJ1-3,.,TRBV19,TGTGCCAGTGCTTATAGTCGGGGTATCGGGGACTCTGGAAACACCATATATTTT,CASAYSRGIGDSGNTIYF
many,TRBJ1-6,.,TRBV12-3/TRBV12-4,TGTGCCAGCAGCCAACCTCCAGGGAGGGCGCATAATTCACCCCTCCACTTT,CASSQPPGRAHNSPLHF
few,TRBJ2-7,TRBD2,TRBV5-4,TGTGCCAGCAGCTTTCCACTAGCGGGAGGCGAGCAGTACTTC,CASSFPLAGGEQYF
.,TRBJ1-5,.,TRBV5-1,TGCGCCAGCAGCTTGGATTCTGGCAATCAGCCCCAGCATTTT,CASSLDSGNQPQHF
few,TRBJ2-1,.,TRBV11-2,TGTGCCAGCAGCTTAGGGAGCAGGTCGAGGAATGAGCAGTTCTTC,CASSLGSRSRNEQFF
few,TRBJ1-5,.,TRBV2,TGTGCCAGCACCGGGACGGGGAATCAGCCCCAGCATTTT,CASTGTGNQPQHF